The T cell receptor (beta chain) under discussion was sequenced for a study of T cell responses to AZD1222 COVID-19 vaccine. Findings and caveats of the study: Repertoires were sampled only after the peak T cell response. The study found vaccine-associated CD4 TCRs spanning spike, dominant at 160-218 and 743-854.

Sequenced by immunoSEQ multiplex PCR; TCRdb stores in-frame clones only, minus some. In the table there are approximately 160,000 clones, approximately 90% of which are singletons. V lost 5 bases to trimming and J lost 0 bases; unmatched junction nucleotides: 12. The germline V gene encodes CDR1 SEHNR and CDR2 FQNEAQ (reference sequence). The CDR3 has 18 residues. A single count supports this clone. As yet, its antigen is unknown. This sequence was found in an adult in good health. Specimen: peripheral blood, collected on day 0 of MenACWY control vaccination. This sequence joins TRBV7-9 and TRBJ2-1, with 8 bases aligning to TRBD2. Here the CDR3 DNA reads TGTGCCAGCAGCCCGAGAAGTGGGAGCGGGGGCTCCTACAATGAGCAGTTCTTC. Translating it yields CASSPRSGSGGSYNEQFF.